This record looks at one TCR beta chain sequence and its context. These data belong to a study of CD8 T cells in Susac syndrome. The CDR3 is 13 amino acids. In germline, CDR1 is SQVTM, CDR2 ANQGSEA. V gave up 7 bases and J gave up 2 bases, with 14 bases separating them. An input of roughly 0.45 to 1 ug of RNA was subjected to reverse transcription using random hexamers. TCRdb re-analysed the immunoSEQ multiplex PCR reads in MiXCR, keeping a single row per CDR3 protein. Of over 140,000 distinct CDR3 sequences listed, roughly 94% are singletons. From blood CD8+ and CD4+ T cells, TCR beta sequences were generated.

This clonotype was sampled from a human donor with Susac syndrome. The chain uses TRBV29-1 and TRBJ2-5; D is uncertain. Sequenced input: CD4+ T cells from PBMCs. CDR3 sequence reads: CSAVTGRQETQYF. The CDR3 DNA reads TGCAGCGCTGTGACCGGCAGGCAAGAGACCCAGTACTTC. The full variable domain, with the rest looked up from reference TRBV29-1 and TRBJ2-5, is SAVISQKPSRDICQRGTSLTIQCQVDSQVTMMFWYRQQPGQSLTLIATANQGSEATYESGFVIDKFPISRPNLTFSTLTVSNMSPEDSSIYLCSAVTGRQETQYFGPGTRLLVL.